This T cell receptor beta chain was retrieved from a study of T cells in Graves' hyperthyroidism and ophthalmopathy. Study-wide findings and caveats: Blood also carried most thyroid clonotypes expanded above 0.001.

The CDR3 is 11 amino acids. From germline, CDR1 is KGHSH and CDR2 LQKENI. V was cut by 3 bases and J by 3 bases, with 3 bases left in between. Clinical symptoms, serum thyroxine, TRAb, thyroid ultrasound and orbital computed tomography informed diagnoses. Regions amplified from RNA transcripts were the TCR beta CDR3 regions. First-round RT-PCR targeting the TCR CDR3 was performed with the HTBI primer set. TCRdb passed the multiplex PCR reads through MiXCR, listing each CDR3 protein once. The sample carries under 250,000 distinct CDR3 sequences, around 26% recorded once. In this sample, this clonotype turned up many times. Its target is unknown.

The TCR was taken from a woman in her 40s with Graves' ophthalmopathy. Material: blood. This sequence joins TRBV18 and TRBJ2-7; D gene unclear. CDR3 DNA sequence: TGTGCCAGCTCACCCGACTACGAGCAGTACTTC. As protein: CASSPDYEQYF.